Below, 17 T cell receptor beta chains from the same sample are listed, as sequenced in a study of blood T cell repertoires in COVID-19. The data were produced by immunoSEQ multiplex PCR, yet TCRdb's version contains in-frame clones alone and is incomplete. The sample includes approximately 150,000 clones, 80% to 85% seen only once; the top ten take approximately 8%. Sequenced material: PBMCs or T cells enriched from blood (not recorded which). Source of these receptors: a woman aged 45-60 years who had recovered from COVID-19.

The gene calls are TRBV27 and TRBJ2-5; 13 bases align to TRBD2. The CDR3 runs to 17 residues. From germline, CDR1 is MNHEY and CDR2 SMNVEV (reference sequence). V was clipped by 4 bases and J by 2 bases; unmatched bases: 7. The CDR3 sequence: CASSSRQGLAGQETQYF. The CDR3 DNA reads TGTGCCAGCAGTTCTCGGCAGGGACTAGCGGGGCAAGAGACCCAGTACTTC.

The chain couples TRBV19 to TRBJ2-7; D might be TRBD1 (6 bases). V shed 5 bases and J shed 7 bases, with 21 bases lying between them. Germline V CDR1 and CDR2: LNHDA, SQIVND (reference sequence). The CDR3 runs 15 residues. The CDR3 region is CASSYDGQGKGEQYF. In nucleotides, the CDR3 is TGTGCCAGTAGTTACGACGGGCAGGGGAAGGGGGAGCAGTACTTC.

CDR3 loop: CASSTQGGYGYTF. CDR3 DNA: TGTGCCAGCAGCACGCAGGGGGGATATGGCTACACCTTC. V is TRBV25-1 and J is TRBJ1-2; 7 bases fit TRBD1. This CDR3 has 13 amino acids. Trimming cost V 6 bases and J 5 bases; bases outside gene matches: 6. Per the germline V gene, CDR1 is MGHDK and CDR2 is SYGVNS.

The chain has TRBV18 and TRBJ2-7; perhaps TRBD1 as D (5 bases). The V and J ends lost 2 bases and 6 bases respectively, with 17 bases between them. There are 15 residues in the CDR3. In germline, CDR1 is KGHSH, CDR2 LQKENI. CDR3 coding DNA: TGTGCCAGCTCACCAGAGAATCCCTTAACAGGCGAGCAGTACTTC. Translating it yields CASSPENPLTGEQYF.

V gene TRBV28 combines with J gene TRBJ2-7; D is possibly TRBD1 (5 bases). Germline values: CDR1 MDHEN, CDR2 SYDVKM. This CDR3 has 12 residues. V was clipped by 8 bases and J by 5 bases, with 13 bases between them. The chain's CDR3 is CASGRTGNEQYF. The CDR3 coding sequence is TGTGCCAGCGGCCGAACAGGAAACGAGCAGTACTTC.

The rearrangement joins TRBV6-1 to TRBJ1-5; TRBD1 aligns across 10 bases. The germline V gene has CDR1 MNHNS and CDR2 SASEGT. The CDR3 totals 17 residues. V lost 4 bases and J lost 5; bases outside the gene matches: 11. Here the CDR3 reads CASSGQTRDRGYQPQHF. CDR3 bases: TGTGCCAGCAGTGGCCAAACGAGGGACAGGGGCTATCAGCCCCAGCATTTT.

This rearrangement joins TRBV3-1 (or the pseudogene TRBV3-2) to TRBJ2-4, with 11 bases identical to TRBD2. Germline V gene data show CDR1 as LGHDT and CDR2 as YNNKEL (reference sequence). The CDR3 is made up of 18 amino acids. Losses at the gene ends were 2 bases for V and 4 bases for J; bases not matched to a gene: 10. The CDR3 is CASSQHSGRAAGKNIQYF. For the CDR3, the DNA is TGTGCCAGCAGCCAACATAGCGGGAGGGCCGCGGGAAAAAACATTCAGTACTTC.

The V and J genes are TRBV12-3 or TRBV12-4 and TRBJ1-1, with D unclear. The CDR3 extends over 12 amino acids. V shed 6 bases and J shed 1 base, with 6 bases lying between them. CDR3 nucleotides: TGTGCCAGCAGCCGGTCGAACACTGAAGCTTTCTTT. It encodes CASSRSNTEAFF.

The genes are TRBV5-1 and TRBJ1-1; TRBD1 aligns across 8 bases. The ends lost 4 bases at V and 0 bases at J; junction bases unmatched: 5. The CDR3 has 15 residues. CDR1 SGHRS and CDR2 YFSETQ come from the germline V gene. CDR3 nucleotides: TGCGCCAGCAGCCGGGACAGGACCATGAACACTGAAGCTTTCTTT. This encodes CASSRDRTMNTEAFF.

The gene calls are TRBV7-2 and TRBJ2-2; 7 bases agree with TRBD2. The CDR3 has 14 amino acids. V was pared by 5 bases and J by 6 bases, with 6 bases of the junction left unmatched. Looked up from germline, CDR1 is SGHTA and CDR2 is FQGNSA. The chain's CDR3 is CASSRGVSPGELFF. The CDR3, as DNA: TGTGCCAGCAGCCGGGGGGTGTCGCCCGGGGAGCTGTTTTTT.

CDR3 DNA: TGTGCCAGCAGCCTCCCGGGACGGCTAGCGGGAGGGCCGGAGACCCAGTACTTC. Translated: CASSLPGRLAGGPETQYF. The rearrangement links TRBV5-4 to TRBJ2-5, with TRBD2 matching 12 bases. Germline V lookup: CDR1 SGHNT, CDR2 YYREEE (reference sequence). The CDR3 covers 18 residues. V lost 4 bases to trimming and J lost 5 bases; unmatched junction nucleotides: 15.

V and J are TRBV28 and TRBJ1-1; possibly TRBD1 for D (5 bases). Germline loops: CDR1 MDHEN, CDR2 SYDVKM. The CDR3 is 14 residues long. V lost 3 bases to trimming and J lost 3 bases, with 11 bases between them. CDR3 region: CASSFDSLYTEAFF. Here the CDR3 DNA reads TGTGCCAGCAGTTTTGACAGCTTATACACTGAAGCTTTCTTT.

This clone was seen more than once but under ten times. J is TRBJ2-2 and V is TRBV7-9, with 10 positions matching TRBD1. V shed 3 bases, J shed 5 bases, and the junction held 3 bases outside the gene matches. The CDR3 length is 15 residues. Germline loops: CDR1 SEHNR, CDR2 FQNEAQ (reference sequence). CDR3 loop: CASSLGQGRTGELFF. The CDR3 coding sequence is TGTGCCAGCAGCTTGGGACAGGGGAGGACCGGGGAGCTGTTTTTT.

This clone showed up just once. This chain links TRBV5-5 with TRBJ1-1; 8 bases fit TRBD1. The CDR3 has 17 residues. Germline-derived CDR1 and CDR2 are SGHKS and YYEKEE (reference sequence). The V and J ends lost 2 bases and 3 bases, in that order; junction bases with no gene match: 12. As DNA, the CDR3 is TGTGCCAGCAGCTTCGATCAGGGGGCTATCGGTTACACTGAAGCTTTCTTT. It translates to CASSFDQGAIGYTEAFF.

The chain combines TRBV29-1 with TRBJ1-2, with 7 nucleotides matching TRBD1. The CDR3 loop spans 13 amino acids. V lost 4 bases, J lost 4 bases, and 6 bases stayed unmatched. The germline V gene encodes CDR1 SQVTM and CDR2 ANQGSEA. The CDR3 sequence is CSVGGTVGYGYTF. DNA for the CDR3: TGCAGCGTTGGCGGGACAGTCGGCTATGGCTACACCTTC.

The rearrangement uses TRBV7-2 and TRBJ2-1; 7 nucleotides match TRBD2. Germline CDR1 is SGHTA and CDR2 is FQGNSA. V trimming: 1 base; J trimming: 4 bases; junction bases outside the gene matches: 4. This CDR3 contains 15 residues. In DNA form, the CDR3 reads TGTGCCAGCAGCTTAGTCGGGGGAGGGTACAATGAGCAGTTCTTC. Its protein product is CASSLVGGGYNEQFF. Variable domain in full (rest from reference TRBV7-2 and TRBJ2-1): GAGVSQSPSNKVTEKGKDVELRCDPISGHTALYWYRQSLGQGLEFLIYFQGNSAPDKSGLPSDRFSAERTGGSVSTLTIQRTQQEDSAVYLCASSLVGGGYNEQFFGPGTRLTVL.

The chain has TRBV20-1 and TRBJ1-3, with D unresolved. The CDR3 totals 14 residues. Between the trimmed V and J ends, which lost 3 bases and 4 bases, there was a span of 13 bases. Germline V CDR1 and CDR2: DFQATT, SNEGSKA (reference sequence). CDR3 loop: CSASVSKSGNTIYF. The CDR3 DNA reads TGCAGTGCTAGTGTGTCTAAGTCGGGAAACACCATATATTTT.